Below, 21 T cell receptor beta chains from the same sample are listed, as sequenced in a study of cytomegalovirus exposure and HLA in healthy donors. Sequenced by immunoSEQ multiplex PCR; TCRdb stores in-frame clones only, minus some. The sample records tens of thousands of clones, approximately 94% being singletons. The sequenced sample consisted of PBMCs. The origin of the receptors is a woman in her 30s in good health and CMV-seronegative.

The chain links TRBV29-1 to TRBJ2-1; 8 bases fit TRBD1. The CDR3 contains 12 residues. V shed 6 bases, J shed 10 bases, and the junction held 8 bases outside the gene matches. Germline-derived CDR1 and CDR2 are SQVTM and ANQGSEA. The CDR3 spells CSVRDRLREQFF. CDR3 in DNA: TGCAGCGTCCGGGACAGGCTTAGGGAGCAGTTCTTC.

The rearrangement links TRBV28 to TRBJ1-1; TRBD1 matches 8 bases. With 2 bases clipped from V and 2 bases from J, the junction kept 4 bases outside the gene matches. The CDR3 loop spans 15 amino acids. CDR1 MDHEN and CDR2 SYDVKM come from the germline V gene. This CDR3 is CASSLGTGINTEAFF. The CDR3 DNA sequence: TGTGCCAGCAGTTTAGGGACAGGCATAAACACTGAAGCTTTCTTT.

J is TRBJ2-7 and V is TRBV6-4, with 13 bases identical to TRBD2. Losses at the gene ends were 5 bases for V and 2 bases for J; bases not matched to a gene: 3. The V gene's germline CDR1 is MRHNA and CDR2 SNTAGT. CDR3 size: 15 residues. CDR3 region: CASSLLAGGPYEQYF. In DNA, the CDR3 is TGTGCCAGCAGTTTACTAGCGGGGGGGCCCTACGAGCAGTACTTC.

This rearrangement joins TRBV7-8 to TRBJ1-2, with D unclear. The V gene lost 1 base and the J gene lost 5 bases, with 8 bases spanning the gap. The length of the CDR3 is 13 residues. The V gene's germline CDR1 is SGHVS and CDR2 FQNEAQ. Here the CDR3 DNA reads TGTGCCAGCAGCTTAGGTGGGCCTTATGGCTACACCTTC. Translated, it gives CASSLGGPYGYTF.

The CDR3 nucleotides are TGTGCCAGCTCACCAGTGAGGAACACTGAAGCTTTCTTT. Translating it yields CASSPVRNTEAFF. The V call is TRBV18, the J call TRBJ1-1; D gene ambiguous. This CDR3 has 13 amino acids. V shed 2 bases and J shed 1 base, with 5 bases lying between them. Per the germline V gene, CDR1 is KGHSH and CDR2 is LQKENI. Based on the CDR3 plus reference TRBV18 and TRBJ1-1, the full variable domain is NAGVMQNPRHLVRRRGQEARLRCSPMKGHSHVYWYRQLPEEGLKFMVYLQKENIIDESGMPKERFSAEFPKEGPSILRIQQVVRGDSAAYFCASSPVRNTEAFFGQGTRLTVV.

The CDR3 protein is CASSAGQNTEAFF. The CDR3 DNA is TGTGCCAGCAGTGCGGGACAGAACACTGAAGCTTTCTTT. The chain joins TRBV2 to TRBJ1-1, with TRBD1 as a possible D gene (6 bases). Trimming cost V 4 bases and J 1 base, with 7 bases left between them. In germline, CDR1 is SNHLY, CDR2 FYNNEI. This CDR3 contains 13 residues. The full variable domain, in which reference TRBV2 and TRBJ1-1 provide the parts outside the CDR3, is EPEVTQTPSHQVTQMGQEVILRCVPISNHLYFYWYRQILGQKVEFLVSFYNNEISEKSEIFDDQFSVERPDGSNFTLKIRSTKLEDSAMYFCASSAGQNTEAFFGQGTRLTVV.

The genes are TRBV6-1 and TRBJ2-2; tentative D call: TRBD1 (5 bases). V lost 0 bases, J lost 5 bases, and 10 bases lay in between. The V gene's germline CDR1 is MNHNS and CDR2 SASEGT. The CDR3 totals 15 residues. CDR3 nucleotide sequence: TGTGCCAGCAGTGAAGCGCTGGCAGGGACCGGGGAGCTGTTTTTT. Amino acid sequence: CASSEALAGTGELFF.

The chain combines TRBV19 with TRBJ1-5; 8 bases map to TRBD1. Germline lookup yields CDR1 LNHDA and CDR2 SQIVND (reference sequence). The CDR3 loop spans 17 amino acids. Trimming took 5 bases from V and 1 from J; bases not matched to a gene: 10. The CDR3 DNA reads TGTGCCAGTAGTGCTCCCAAACAGGGGGTAAGCAATCAGCCCCAGCATTTT. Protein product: CASSAPKQGVSNQPQHF.

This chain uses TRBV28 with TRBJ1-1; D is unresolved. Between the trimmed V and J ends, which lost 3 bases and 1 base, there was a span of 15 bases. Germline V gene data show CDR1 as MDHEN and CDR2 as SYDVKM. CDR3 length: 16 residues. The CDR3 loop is CASSFKGGWGNTEAFF. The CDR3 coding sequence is TGTGCCAGCAGTTTCAAAGGCGGGTGGGGGAACACTGAAGCTTTCTTT.

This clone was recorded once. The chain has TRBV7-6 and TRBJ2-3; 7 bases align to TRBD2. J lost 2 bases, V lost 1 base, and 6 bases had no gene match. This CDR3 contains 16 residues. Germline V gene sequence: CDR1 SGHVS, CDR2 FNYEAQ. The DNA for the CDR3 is TGTGCCAGCAGCTTAGATGGGCGGGGGTACACAGATACGCAGTATTTT. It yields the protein CASSLDGRGYTDTQYF.

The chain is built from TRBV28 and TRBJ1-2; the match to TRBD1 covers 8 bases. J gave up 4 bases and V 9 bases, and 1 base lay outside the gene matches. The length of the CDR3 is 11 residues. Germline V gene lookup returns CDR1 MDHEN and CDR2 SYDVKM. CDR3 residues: CASTGGYGYTF. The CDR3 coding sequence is TGTGCCAGTACAGGGGGCTATGGCTACACCTTC.

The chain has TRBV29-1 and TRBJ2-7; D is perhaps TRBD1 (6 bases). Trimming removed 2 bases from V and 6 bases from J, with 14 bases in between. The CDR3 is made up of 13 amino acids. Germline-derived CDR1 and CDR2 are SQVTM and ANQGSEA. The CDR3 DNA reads TGCAGCGTTGAATTGGACAGAGCTGGCGAGCAGTACTTC. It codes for CSVELDRAGEQYF.

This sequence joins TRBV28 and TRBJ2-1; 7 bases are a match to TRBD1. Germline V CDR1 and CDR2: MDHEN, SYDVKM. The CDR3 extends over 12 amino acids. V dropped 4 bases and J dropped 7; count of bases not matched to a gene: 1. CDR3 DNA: TGTGCCAGCAGTTGGACAGGTAATGAGCAGTTCTTC. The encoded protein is CASSWTGNEQFF.

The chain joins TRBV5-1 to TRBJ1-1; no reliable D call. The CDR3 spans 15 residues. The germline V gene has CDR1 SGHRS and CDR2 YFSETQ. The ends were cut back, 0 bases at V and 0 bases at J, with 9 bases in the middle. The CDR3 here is CASSLEGELNTEAFF. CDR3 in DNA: TGCGCCAGCAGCTTGGAAGGAGAGCTGAACACTGAAGCTTTCTTT.

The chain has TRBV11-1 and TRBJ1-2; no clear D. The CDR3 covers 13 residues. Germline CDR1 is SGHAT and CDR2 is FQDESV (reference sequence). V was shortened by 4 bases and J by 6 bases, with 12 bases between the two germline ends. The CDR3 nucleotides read TGTGCCAGCAGCTCACCCTCGAGGGATGGCTACACCTTC. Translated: CASSSPSRDGYTF.

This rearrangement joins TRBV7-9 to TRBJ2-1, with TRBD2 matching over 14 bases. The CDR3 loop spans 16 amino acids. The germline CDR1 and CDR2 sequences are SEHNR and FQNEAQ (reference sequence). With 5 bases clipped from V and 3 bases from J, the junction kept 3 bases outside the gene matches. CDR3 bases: TGTGCCAGCAGCCCGACTAGCGGGAGGGTCTACAATGAGCAGTTCTTC. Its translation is CASSPTSGRVYNEQFF.

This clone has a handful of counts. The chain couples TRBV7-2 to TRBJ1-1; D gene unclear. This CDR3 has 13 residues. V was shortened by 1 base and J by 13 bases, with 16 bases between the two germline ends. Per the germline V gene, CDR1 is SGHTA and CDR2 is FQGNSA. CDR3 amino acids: CASSLEKGRRGFF. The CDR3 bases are TGTGCCAGCAGCTTAGAGAAGGGCCGGCGGGGTTTCTTT.

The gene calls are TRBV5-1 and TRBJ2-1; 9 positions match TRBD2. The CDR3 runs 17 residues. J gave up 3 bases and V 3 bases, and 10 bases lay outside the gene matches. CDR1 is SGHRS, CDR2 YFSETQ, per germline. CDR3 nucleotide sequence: TGCGCCAGCAGCTCCAGTGGAGCGGGAGGTGACTACAATGAGCAGTTCTTC. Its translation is CASSSSGAGGDYNEQFF.

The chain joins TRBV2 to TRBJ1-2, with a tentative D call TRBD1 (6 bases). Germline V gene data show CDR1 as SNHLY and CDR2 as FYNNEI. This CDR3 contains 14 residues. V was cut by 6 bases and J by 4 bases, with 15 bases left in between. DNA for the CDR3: TGTGCCAGCAGCCAAGGGGGGGGAGGCTATGGCTACACCTTC. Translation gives CASSQGGGGYGYTF.

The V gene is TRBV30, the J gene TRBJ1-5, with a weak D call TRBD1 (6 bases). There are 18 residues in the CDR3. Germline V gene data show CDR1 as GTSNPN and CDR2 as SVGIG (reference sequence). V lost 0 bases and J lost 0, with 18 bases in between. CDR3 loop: CAWSVSERGSYSNQPQHF. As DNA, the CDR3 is TGTGCCTGGAGTGTATCCGAGAGGGGGAGTTATAGCAATCAGCCCCAGCATTTT.

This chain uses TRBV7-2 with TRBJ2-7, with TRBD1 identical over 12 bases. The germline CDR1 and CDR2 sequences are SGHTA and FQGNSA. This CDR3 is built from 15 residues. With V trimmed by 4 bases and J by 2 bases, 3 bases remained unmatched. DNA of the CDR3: TGTGCCAGCAGCTCCGGGACAGGGGGCCCCTACGAGCAGTACTTC. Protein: CASSSGTGGPYEQYF.